These T cell receptor beta chains were read from a single sample in a study of human T cells and chemical hapten exposure. TCRdb re-analysed the 5' RACE reads in MiXCR, keeping a single row per CDR3 protein. The table lists about 140,000 distinct CDR3 sequences, about 4.3% of them singletons. These receptors were taken from a female donor in good health. Both conserved end residues are part of each CDR3. Fields, in order: V gene, D gene, J gene, clone size, CDR3 DNA, CDR3 protein. A D gene is named only where the DNA matches it firmly. The listing skips clone size in some rows; elsewhere it reads once, few, many or a size class.

V gene: TRBV3-1
D gene: TRBD1
J gene: TRBJ2-7
clone size: .
CDR3 DNA: TGTGCCAGCAGCCAAGATACGGAACAGGGGTACGAGCAGTACTTC
CDR3 protein: CASSQDTEQGYEQYF

V gene: TRBV6-6
D gene: TRBD1
J gene: TRBJ1-5
clone size: many
CDR3 DNA: TGTGCCAGCACCGGACAGGGGGCCTCTGGTCAGCCCCAGCATTTT
CDR3 protein: CASTGQGASGQPQHF

V gene: TRBV7-9
D gene: .
J gene: TRBJ2-6
clone size: .
CDR3 DNA: TGTGCCAGCAGCTTAGCGGGCGGGGGCTTTAGGGCCAACGTCCTGACTTTC
CDR3 protein: CASSLAGGGFRANVLTF

V gene: TRBV7-2
D gene: .
J gene: TRBJ1-5
clone size: .
CDR3 DNA: TGTGCCAGCAGCGAAGAGGGGGTTCGCAATCAGCCCCAGCATTTT
CDR3 protein: CASSEEGVRNQPQHF

V gene: TRBV12-3/TRBV12-4
D gene: TRBD1
J gene: TRBJ1-1
clone size: many
CDR3 DNA: TGTGCCAGCACTACATCCGGGACAGGTTCTGAAGCTTTCTTT
CDR3 protein: CASTTSGTGSEAFF

V gene: TRBV29-1
D gene: .
J gene: TRBJ1-1
clone size: many
CDR3 DNA: TGCAGCGTTACCATGAACACTGAAGCTTTCTTT
CDR3 protein: CSVTMNTEAFF

V gene: TRBV25-1
D gene: .
J gene: TRBJ1-2
clone size: .
CDR3 DNA: TGTGCCAGCAGTGAATCGGAAAGGGGGGTCGATGGCTACACCTTC
CDR3 protein: CASSESERGVDGYTF

V gene: TRBV4-3
D gene: TRBD1
J gene: TRBJ2-7
clone size: .
CDR3 DNA: TGCGCCAGCAGCCGGGAGGACAGGGGTTCCTACGAGCAGTACTTC
CDR3 protein: CASSREDRGSYEQYF

V gene: TRBV7-2
D gene: .
J gene: TRBJ2-5
clone size: .
CDR3 DNA: TGTGCCAGCAGCTTGGGGGACCGGACGGAGACCCAGTACTTC
CDR3 protein: CASSLGDRTETQYF

V gene: TRBV29-1
D gene: .
J gene: TRBJ1-2
clone size: many
CDR3 DNA: TGCAGCGTTGATCGGGCGGATTATAACTATGGCTACACCTTC
CDR3 protein: CSVDRADYNYGYTF

V gene: TRBV30
D gene: .
J gene: TRBJ2-2
clone size: .
CDR3 DNA: TGTGCCTGGAGTGGCGGTTACACCGGGGAGCTGTTTTTT
CDR3 protein: CAWSGGYTGELFF

V gene: TRBV7-7
D gene: .
J gene: TRBJ2-2
clone size: many
CDR3 DNA: TGTGCCAGCAGCTTTGGGGGCCTCACCGGGGAGCTGTTTTTT
CDR3 protein: CASSFGGLTGELFF

V gene: TRBV5-1
D gene: .
J gene: TRBJ2-3
clone size: many
CDR3 DNA: TGCGCCAGCAGCTTTTCCGGGAGAAGCACAGATACGCAGTATTTT
CDR3 protein: CASSFSGRSTDTQYF

V gene: TRBV9
D gene: TRBD1
J gene: TRBJ2-7
clone size: many
CDR3 DNA: TGTGCCAGCAGCGTCCGGGACAGGGGCTACGAGCAGTACTTC
CDR3 protein: CASSVRDRGYEQYF

V gene: TRBV6-2/TRBV6-3
D gene: .
J gene: TRBJ1-1
clone size: many
CDR3 DNA: TGTGCCAGCAGTTACGCGGCCTTTTCAGGCTCTGAAGCTTTCTTT
CDR3 protein: CASSYAAFSGSEAFF

V gene: TRBV5-6
D gene: .
J gene: TRBJ2-5
clone size: many
CDR3 DNA: TGTGCCAGCAGCCCCGGGGCCCAAGAGACCCAGTACTTC
CDR3 protein: CASSPGAQETQYF

V gene: TRBV7-2
D gene: TRBD1
J gene: TRBJ1-4
clone size: few
CDR3 DNA: TGTGCCAGCAGCTTCGACAGGGGGGAGGAAAAACTGTTTTTT
CDR3 protein: CASSFDRGEEKLFF

V gene: TRBV29-1
D gene: TRBD2
J gene: TRBJ2-5
clone size: many
CDR3 DNA: TGCAGCGCTCGGCCGGGACTAGCGGGGAAGACGGAGACCCAGTACTTC
CDR3 protein: CSARPGLAGKTETQYF